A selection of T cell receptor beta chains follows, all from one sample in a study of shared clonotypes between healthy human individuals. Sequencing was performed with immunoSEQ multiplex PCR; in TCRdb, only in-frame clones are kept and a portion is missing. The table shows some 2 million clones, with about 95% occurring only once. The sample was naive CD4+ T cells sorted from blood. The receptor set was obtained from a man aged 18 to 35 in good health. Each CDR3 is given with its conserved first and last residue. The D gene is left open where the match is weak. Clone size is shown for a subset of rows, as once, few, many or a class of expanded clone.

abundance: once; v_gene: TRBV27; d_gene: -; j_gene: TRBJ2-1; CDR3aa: CASSLTLSSYNEQFF; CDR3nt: TGTGCCAGCAGTTTAACACTTAGCTCCTACAATGAGCAGTTCTTC
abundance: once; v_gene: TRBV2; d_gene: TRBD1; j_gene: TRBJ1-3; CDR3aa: CASRRGTGTGNTIYF; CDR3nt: TGTGCCAGCAGACGCGGGACAGGGACTGGAAACACCATATATTTT
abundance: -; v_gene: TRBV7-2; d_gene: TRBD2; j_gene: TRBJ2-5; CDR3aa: CASSSRTSGMVETQYF; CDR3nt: TGTGCCAGCAGCTCAAGGACTAGCGGGATGGTGGAGACCCAGTACTTC
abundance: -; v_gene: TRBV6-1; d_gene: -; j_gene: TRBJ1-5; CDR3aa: CASSEIGDQPQHF; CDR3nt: TGTGCCAGCAGTGAAATTGGGGATCAGCCCCAGCATTTT
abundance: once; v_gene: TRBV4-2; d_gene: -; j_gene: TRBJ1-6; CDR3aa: CASSPGGGRVDSPLHF; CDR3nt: TGTGCCAGCAGCCCGGGTGGTGGTCGAGTTGATTCACCCCTCCACTTT
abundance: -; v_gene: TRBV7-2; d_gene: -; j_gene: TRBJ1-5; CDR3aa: CASSPAKGGQPQHF; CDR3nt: TGTGCCAGCAGCCCAGCCAAGGGAGGTCAGCCCCAGCATTTT
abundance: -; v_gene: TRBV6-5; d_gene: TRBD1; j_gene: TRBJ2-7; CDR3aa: CASSRPGQGAYEQYF; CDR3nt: TGTGCCAGCAGTCGACCGGGACAGGGGGCGTACGAGCAGTACTTC
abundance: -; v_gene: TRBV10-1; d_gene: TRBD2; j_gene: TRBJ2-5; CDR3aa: CASSVLAGGQETQYF; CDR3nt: TGCGCCAGCAGTGTGTTAGCGGGGGGTCAAGAGACCCAGTACTTC
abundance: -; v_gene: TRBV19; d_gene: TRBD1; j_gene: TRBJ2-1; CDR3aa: CASSAGGLGPNEQFF; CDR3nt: TGTGCCAGTAGCGCAGGGGGCCTGGGCCCTAATGAGCAGTTCTTC
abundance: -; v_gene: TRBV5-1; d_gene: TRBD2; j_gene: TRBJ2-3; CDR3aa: CASSLAGVADTQYF; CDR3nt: TGCGCCAGCAGTTTAGCGGGAGTAGCAGATACGCAGTATTTT
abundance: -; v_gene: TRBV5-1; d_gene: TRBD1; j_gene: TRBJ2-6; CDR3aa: CATRQGALGANVLTF; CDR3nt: TGCGCCACACGACAGGGGGCGCTTGGGGCCAACGTCCTGACTTTC
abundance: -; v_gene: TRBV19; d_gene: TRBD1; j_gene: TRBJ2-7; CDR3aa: CASSPEGRTGGYEQYF; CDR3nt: TGTGCCAGTAGCCCGGAGGGCCGGACAGGGGGCTACGAGCAGTACTTC
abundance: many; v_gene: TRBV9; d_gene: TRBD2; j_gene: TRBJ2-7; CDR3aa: CASSPPPAGTREQYF; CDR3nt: TGTGCCAGCAGCCCCCCTCCGGCAGGGACTAGGGAGCAGTACTTC
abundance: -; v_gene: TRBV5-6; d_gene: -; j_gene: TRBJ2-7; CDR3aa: CASSNNYEQYF; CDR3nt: TGTGCCAGCAGCAACAACTACGAGCAGTACTTC
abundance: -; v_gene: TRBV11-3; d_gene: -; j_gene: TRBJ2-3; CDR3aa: CASSGPSTDTQYF; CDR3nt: TGTGCCAGCAGCGGGCCAAGCACAGATACGCAGTATTTT
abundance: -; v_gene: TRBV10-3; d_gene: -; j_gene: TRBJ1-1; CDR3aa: CAISAWQGRRSAEAFF; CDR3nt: TGTGCCATCAGTGCCTGGCAGGGGCGGAGAAGCGCTGAAGCTTTCTTT
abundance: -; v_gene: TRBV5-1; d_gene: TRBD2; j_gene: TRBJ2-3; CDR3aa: CASSLGPAGPSTDTQYF; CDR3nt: TGCGCCAGCAGCTTGGGCCCAGCGGGGCCTAGCACAGATACGCAGTATTTT
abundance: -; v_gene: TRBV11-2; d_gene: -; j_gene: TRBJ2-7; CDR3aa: CASSFGTSRGPYEQYF; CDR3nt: TGTGCCAGCAGCTTCGGGACGAGTCGAGGACCCTACGAGCAGTACTTC
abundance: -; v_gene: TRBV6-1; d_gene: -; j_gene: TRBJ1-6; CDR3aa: CASILGGNNSPLHF; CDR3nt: TGTGCCAGCATTTTAGGGGGGAATAATTCACCCCTCCACTTT
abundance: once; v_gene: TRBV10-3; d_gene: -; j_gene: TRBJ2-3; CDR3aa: CATRVGGTDTQYF; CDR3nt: TGTGCCACCCGGGTTGGGGGCACAGATACGCAGTATTTT